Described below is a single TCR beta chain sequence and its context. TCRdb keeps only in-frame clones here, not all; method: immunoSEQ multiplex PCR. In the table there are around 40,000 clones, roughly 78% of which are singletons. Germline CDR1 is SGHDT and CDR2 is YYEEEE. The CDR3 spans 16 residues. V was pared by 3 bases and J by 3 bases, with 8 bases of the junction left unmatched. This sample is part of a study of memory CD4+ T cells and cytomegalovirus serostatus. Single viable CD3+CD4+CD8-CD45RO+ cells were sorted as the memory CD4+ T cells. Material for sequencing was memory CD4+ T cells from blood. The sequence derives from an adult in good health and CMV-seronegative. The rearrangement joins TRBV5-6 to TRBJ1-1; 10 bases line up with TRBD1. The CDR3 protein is CASSSGQGRGYTEAFF. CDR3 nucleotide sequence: TGTGCCAGCAGCTCGGGACAGGGGCGTGGGTACACTGAAGCTTTCTTT.